This note documents a single T cell receptor beta chain sequence. Antigen specificity is unknown. Other DNA variants within this sample encode the same CDR3. CDR3 length equals 14 residues. Trimming took off 6 bases at V and 4 bases at J, with 16 bases between the two ends. CDR1 is MNHEY, CDR2 SVGAGI, per germline. These data come from a study of beta chain features in type 1 diabetes. On the study more broadly: In all, roughly 98,000,000 sorted cells from all samples were analyzed. General study results and limits: Type 1 diabetes patients showed a moderate but significant shortening of TCRB CDR3s in all four CD4+ subsets.

Sequencing targeted expressed TCRB transcripts, as all isolated RNA had been reverse transcribed. Sequencing was performed with immunoSEQ multiplex PCR; in TCRdb, only in-frame clones are kept and a portion is missing. Of 200,000 to 250,000 clones listed, about 15% are singletons. V usage is TRBV6-5 and J usage is TRBJ2-7; D possibly corresponds to TRBD2 (5 bases). The sequencing input was naive CD4+ T cells from blood. The source of this sequence is a man between 25 and 39 years old with type 1 diabetes. CDR3 DNA: TGTGCCAGCAGACCCCTGGCGGGCGGTTACGAGCAGTACTTC. Amino acids: CASRPLAGGYEQYF.